This T cell receptor (beta chain) was documented in a study of human T cells and chemical hapten exposure listed by TCRdb under 2021. Background on the whole study: For sensitization, 2% DPC in acetone was applied to an approximately 2 cm by approximately 2 cm area of upper inner arm skin. Patch testing on the upper back used Finn chambers containing 0.01% DPC, with scoring done after 6 days according to International Contact Dermatitis Research Group standards. Libraries were combined into a pool for sequencing, and differences in TCR yield between samples came mainly from small differences in library volumes within the pool. Blood for TCR sequencing was provided by twenty-nine alopecia patients at one to four time points (pre-sensitization, 2, 6 and 24 weeks). The patient cohort, mostly female, included alopecia areata with under or over 50% scalp involvement, alopecia totalis and alopecia universalis. This study followed changes in the peripheral blood TCR repertoire in vivo during primary and secondary sensitization of alopecia patients to the hapten diphenylcyclopropenone (DPC). Blood samples were taken from patients before sensitization (week 0) and at 2, 6 and about 24 weeks after DPC sensitization. Throughout the approximately 23-week study period, patients were also given weekly therapeutic DPC doses on the scalp. Here is what the overall study found, with its caveats: Significantly more large CDR3 similarity clusters were formed by expanded TCRs than by pre-sensitization or healthy control sets, consistent with antigen-driven responses. Repeated subsampling changed both the strength of the expansion versus patch-test correlation and the threshold at which the correlation became significant. Patch test score was positively correlated with the number of PT1 expanded TCRs, with significance at thresholds 8, 16 and 32 but not at 4. Alopecia, a presumed autoimmune disease, was present in all patients, so the immune response of the patients might differ from that of healthy individuals. No change with DPC sensitization was found in the number of TCRs above 1 in 1000 frequency, and no evidence of global repertoire structure alterations was found.

The time point label here, explained by the study, means: patch test 2, 6 weeks after DPC sensitization. The treatment or condition tag for this specimen amounts to: therapeutic diphenylcyclopropenone sensitization with weekly scalp DPC. Blood at each patch-test visit was drawn before the patch test was applied. Patients were eligible if aged 18 to 70, diagnosed with alopecia and judged suitable for DPC therapy, and pregnant patients were excluded. Total RNA was extracted from unfractionated whole blood that had been collected in Tempus Blood RNA tubes. From cysteine to phenylalanine, the CDR3 is 13 amino acids long. Only the CDR3 part of the read is kept: 39 bases, read in frame from the first base. CDR1 and CDR2 are read off the germline V gene as MDHEN and SYDVKM. V and J are truncated by 9 bases and 5 bases respectively, leaving an intervening sequence of 13 bases. In this sample, this clonotype turned up many times. The clone's antigen remains unknown. No quality values exist for individual bases; no much larger clone is one base distant.

The library came from RACE. The listed sequencing device is NextSeq 500. During library preparation, unique molecular identifiers were attached to individual cDNA molecules so that TCRs could be counted in a quantitative, reproducible way. From each blood RNA sample, both TCR alpha and TCR beta chains were sequenced. Processing in the source paper ran as follows. The median number of TCRs per sample was some 100,000, ranging from 23,224 to 690,600. V, J and CDR3 annotation of the TCR reads was performed with the Decombinator software suite. For PS versus PT1 abundance plots, all samples were subsampled to the same number of TCRs (28,000). Expanded TCRs were defined as absent before sensitization and observed at least eight times at the 2-week time point. Using fastp at Q25 and MiXCR, TCRdb reprocessed the public reads and kept productive beta chains. Identical CDR3 protein sequences are pooled into one entry, listed with their most common genes and DNA. V and J calls and clone size were set by TCRdb, not the authors. Here the sample has some 42,000 distinct CDR3 sequences; approximately 9% occur a single time. The top ten hold approximately 15% of the sample.

Here the chain combines TRBV28 and TRBJ1-4; TRBD1 is a possible D gene, resting on 5 matching bases. The origin of this receptor is a woman in her 40s with alopecia areata. Some clones in this sample may be carry-over from other donors' samples. The specimen comprised whole blood, sampled in connection with sensitization to the hapten diphenylcyclopropenone (DPC). Here is the DNA: TGTGCCAGTTTAGAGGGGCCGAATGAAAAACTGTTTTTT. Its translation reads: CASLEGPNEKLFF.